These 11 T cell receptor beta chains originate from one sample sequenced in a study of response to subunit inactivated influenza vaccine. Using its own MiXCR run on the RT-PCR reads, TCRdb lists one record per CDR3 protein. Here the sample spans about 520,000 distinct CDR3 sequences, about 25% being singletons. Sequences were derived from CD4+ T cells sorted from PBMCs, sampled 5 to 6 days after vaccination. Receptor source: a man aged 50 to 60 who received an inactivated influenza vaccine.

This clonotype was observed a handful of times. The genes are TRBV7-2 and TRBJ2-5; 10 positions match TRBD1. This CDR3 has 15 amino acids. The germline gives CDR1 SGHTA, CDR2 FQGNSA. Trimming at V came to 5 bases and at J to 2 bases, leaving 5 bases not matched to a gene. The CDR3 is CASSQDRGEQETQYF. In DNA form, the CDR3 reads TGTGCCAGCAGCCAGGACAGGGGGGAACAAGAGACCCAGTACTTC.

This clonotype was picked up a small number of times. The rearrangement uses TRBV5-1 and TRBJ1-1; 7 bases fit TRBD1. After removal of 4 bases from V and 4 bases from J, the junction contained 7 bases not matched to a gene. Germline loops: CDR1 SGHRS, CDR2 YFSETQ. CDR3 length equals 14 residues. The CDR3 loop reads CASSEPGQLTEAFF. CDR3 coding DNA: TGCGCCAGCAGCGAACCGGGACAGCTCACTGAAGCTTTCTTT. Using reference TRBV5-1 and TRBJ1-1 for the parts outside the CDR3, the full variable domain is KAGVTQTPRYLIKTRGQQVTLSCSPISGHRSVSWYQQTPGQGLQFLFEYFSETQRNKGNFPGRFSGRQFSNSRSEMNVSTLELGDSALYLCASSEPGQLTEAFFGQGTRLTVV.

The genes are TRBV18 and TRBJ2-3; 7 bases match TRBD1. The germline V gene encodes CDR1 KGHSH and CDR2 LQKENI. The CDR3 loop spans 16 amino acids. J gave up 3 bases and V 3 bases, and 9 bases lay outside the gene matches. CDR3 DNA sequence: TGTGCCAGCTCACCGAAGACCGGGACAGCTACAGATACGCAGTATTTT. Translated, it gives CASSPKTGTATDTQYF.

V is TRBV12-3 or TRBV12-4 and J is TRBJ2-2; D gene ambiguous. The CDR3 has 17 amino acids. The V end lost 9 bases, the J end lost 0 bases, and 20 bases lay between the germline ends. CDR3 in amino acids: CASRRSRQAANTGELFF. The CDR3 DNA follows: TGTGCCAGTAGACGGTCCCGCCAGGCCGCGAACACCGGGGAGCTGTTTTTT.

Only a few counts were recorded for this clonotype. This rearrangement joins TRBV20-1 to TRBJ2-4; possibly TRBD1 for D (6 bases). Germline CDR1 reads DFQATT; CDR2 reads SNEGSKA (reference sequence). CDR3 length: 12 amino acids. V was shortened by 7 bases and J by 2 bases, with 9 bases between the two germline ends. The CDR3 coding sequence is TGCAGTGGGGGGCTAACCAAAAACATTCAGTACTTC. Amino acid sequence: CSGGLTKNIQYF.

This chain joins TRBV6-1 and TRBJ1-2; 10 positions agree with TRBD1. CDR1 is MNHNS and CDR2 is SASEGT in the germline V gene. V gave up 8 bases and J gave up 8 bases; unmatched junction bases: 8. The CDR3 extends over 13 amino acids. DNA for the CDR3: TGTGCCAGCGTGGGGGACAGGGGCTTGGGCTACACCTTC. It translates to CASVGDRGLGYTF.

The chain employs TRBV28 and TRBJ1-3; D unclear. Trimming left V 1 base short and J 6 bases short, with 13 bases between. CDR1 and CDR2 (germline): MDHEN, SYDVKM. The CDR3 consists of 15 residues. CDR3 region: CASSLSAHGLNTIYF. For the CDR3, the DNA is TGTGCCAGCAGTTTATCAGCGCATGGATTAAACACCATATATTTT.

Turning to this clonotype: A read error may be the cause here, since a much bigger clone is one base away. No conserved phenylalanine or tryptophan is present at the end of the CDR3, so a read error is the likely explanation. CDR3 sequence reads: CASSLARNEQFS. The CDR3, as DNA: TGTGCCAGCAGTTTAGCTCGAAATGAGCAGTTCTCC. V usage is TRBV12-3 or TRBV12-4 and J usage is TRBJ2-1; D is ambiguous. V was cut by 0 bases and J by 7 bases, with 4 bases left in between. The CDR3 runs to 12 residues.

This sequence joins TRBV29-1 and TRBJ2-3, with D possibly matching TRBD2 (5 bases). The CDR3 contains 15 residues. Trimming pared 7 bases from V and 0 bases from J, leaving 17 bases between. From germline, CDR1 is SQVTM and CDR2 ANQGSEA. The CDR3 DNA reads TGCAGCGCCGTAAATTACGGAGGTAGCACAGATACGCAGTATTTT. It codes for CSAVNYGGSTDTQYF.

Only one count was recorded for this clonotype. The rearrangement joins TRBV5-1 to TRBJ2-1, with a tentative D call TRBD1 (6 bases). CDR1 and CDR2 (germline): SGHRS, YFSETQ. This CDR3 comprises 14 residues. V shed 0 bases and J shed 5 bases, with 9 bases lying between them. CDR3: CASSLGDTNNEQFF. The DNA for the CDR3 is TGCGCCAGCAGCTTGGGGGACACTAACAATGAGCAGTTCTTC.

This clonotype was recorded a few times. The J gene is TRBJ1-2, the V gene TRBV11-2; the match to TRBD1 covers 8 bases. The length of the CDR3 is 16 residues. Germline V lookup: CDR1 SGHAT, CDR2 FQNNGV. V trimming: 1 base; J trimming: 4 bases; junction bases outside the gene matches: 8. In nucleotides, the CDR3 is TGTGCCAGCAGCTTAGCCCCCGGACAGGGTGGCTATGGCTACACCTTC. Protein product: CASSLAPGQGGYGYTF.